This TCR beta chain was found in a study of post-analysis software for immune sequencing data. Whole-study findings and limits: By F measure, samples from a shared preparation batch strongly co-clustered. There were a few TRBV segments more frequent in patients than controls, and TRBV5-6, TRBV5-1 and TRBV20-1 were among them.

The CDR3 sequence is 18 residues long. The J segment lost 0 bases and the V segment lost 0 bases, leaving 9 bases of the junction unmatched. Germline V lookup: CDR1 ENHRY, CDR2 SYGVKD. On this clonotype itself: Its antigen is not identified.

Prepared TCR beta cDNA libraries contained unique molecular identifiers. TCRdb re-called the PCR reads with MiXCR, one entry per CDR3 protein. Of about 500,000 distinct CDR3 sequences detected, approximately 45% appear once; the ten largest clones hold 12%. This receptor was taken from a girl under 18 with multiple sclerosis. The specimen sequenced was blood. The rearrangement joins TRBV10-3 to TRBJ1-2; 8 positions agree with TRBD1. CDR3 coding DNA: TGTGCCATCAGTGAGTCTGGAGACAGGGGTAAAGCTAACTATGGCTACACCTTC. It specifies CAISESGDRGKANYGYTF.